Listed here are 9 T cell receptor beta chains from one sample, sequenced in a study of cytomegalovirus exposure and HLA in healthy donors. PCR involved 60 Vbeta and 13 Jbeta primers. TCRdb's copy holds only in-frame clones and misses some; the assay was immunoSEQ multiplex PCR. This table has 150,000 or so clones, 80% to 90% appearing once. Sequencing was done on a sample of PBMCs. These receptors were collected from a man in his late teens or twenties in good health and CMV-seropositive.

The rearrangement links TRBV7-2 to TRBJ2-5; the D gene is possibly TRBD1 (6 bases). The germline V gene has CDR1 SGHTA and CDR2 FQGNSA. V gave up 1 base and J gave up 4 bases, with 19 bases separating them. The CDR3 runs 17 residues. The CDR3 is CASSLGGLSGIGETQYF. The CDR3 bases are TGTGCCAGCAGCTTAGGGGGGCTATCGGGGATAGGAGAGACCCAGTACTTC.

This chain uses TRBV19 with TRBJ2-3, with TRBD2 matching over 12 bases. This CDR3 has 18 amino acids. The germline gives CDR1 LNHDA, CDR2 SQIVND (reference sequence). V lost 5 bases and J lost 0; bases outside the gene matches: 9. The CDR3 sequence is CASSPRATSGGSTDTQYF. CDR3 DNA: TGTGCCAGTAGTCCTAGGGCCACTAGCGGGGGGAGCACAGATACGCAGTATTTT.

The V gene is TRBV29-1, the J gene TRBJ1-1, with TRBD1 identical over 11 bases. The germline CDR1 and CDR2 sequences are SQVTM and ANQGSEA. The CDR3 is made up of 13 amino acids. With V trimmed by 7 bases and J by 4 bases, 5 bases remained unmatched. DNA of the CDR3: TGCAGCGGTGGACAGGGGGCGGCCACTGAAGCTTTCTTT. Translated: CSGGQGAATEAFF.

This clone was detected only once. The CDR3 reads CSAARGEAGELFF. For the CDR3, the DNA is TGCAGCGCGGCGCGGGGCGAAGCCGGGGAGCTGTTTTTT. The chain combines TRBV29-1 with TRBJ2-2, with D tentatively TRBD2 (6 bases). Germline V gene data show CDR1 as SQVTM and CDR2 as ANQGSEA. Trimming left V 7 bases short and J 6 bases short, with 15 bases between. This CDR3 region has 13 residues.

This clone was observed once. V usage is TRBV14 and J usage is TRBJ1-4; the match to TRBD1 covers 7 bases. V was pared by 3 bases and J by 7 bases, with 5 bases of the junction left unmatched. Germline V gene sequence: CDR1 SGHDN, CDR2 FVKESK. The CDR3 runs 14 residues. CDR3 coding DNA: TGTGCCAGCAGCCAGGCAGGGGGAAGTGAAAAACTGTTTTTT. Protein product: CASSQAGGSEKLFF.

This clone was counted once. The V and J genes are TRBV2 and TRBJ1-2; D perhaps matches TRBD1 (5 bases). Germline CDR1 is SNHLY and CDR2 is FYNNEI. This CDR3 has 13 amino acids. Trimming pared 6 bases from V and 5 bases from J, leaving 13 bases between. The CDR3 is CASSPGREYGYTF. CDR3 in DNA: TGTGCCAGCAGCCCGGGCAGGGAATATGGCTACACCTTC.

Remarks on this clone: One end of the junction does not line up with germline, which may come from a read error. This chain connects TRBV10-3 to TRBJ2-1, with D possibly being TRBD2 (6 bases). Looked up from germline, CDR1 is ENHRY and CDR2 is SYGVKD. CDR3 size: 12 residues. The CDR3, as DNA: TGTGCCACCAGTGACCCGGGGGATGAGCAGTTCTTC. Its translation: CATSDPGDEQFF.

CDR3 loop: CASYPGSRGELETQYF. DNA of the CDR3: TGTGCAAGTTACCCAGGCTCCCGGGGGGAGTTAGAGACCCAGTACTTC. The chain is built from TRBV12-2 and TRBJ2-5; the table's D gene call, TRBD2, was not cross checked with the DNA. TRBV12-2 is a pseudogene. CDR3 length equals 16 residues.

The CDR3, as DNA: TGTGCCAGCTTAGCGGGGGACATATCAAGCCAGGAGTACTTC. Translated, it gives CASLAGDISSQEYF. This chain joins TRBV6-1 and TRBJ2-7, with TRBD2 identical over 9 bases. V lost 8 bases and J lost 11; bases outside the gene matches: 16. The CDR3 loop spans 14 amino acids. The germline V gene has CDR1 MNHNS and CDR2 SASEGT.